This T cell receptor (beta chain) was captured by sequencing in a study of regulatory T cells in long-lasting Graves disease. Time point reported: persistent/refractory GD, antithyroid drugs over 5 years with positive TRAb. Extracted PBMC RNA gave rise to the TCR library. Trimming shortened V by 2 bases and J by 4 bases, and 14 bases separated the two germline ends. The CDR3 length is 15 residues. This clonotype was seen many times. The TCR beta library used iRepertoire HTBI primers with Arm-PCR amplification of CDR3. MiXCR was run by TCRdb on the multiplex PCR reads, yielding one entry per CDR3 protein. The sample has some 300,000 distinct CDR3 sequences; 20% to 25% are singletons.

The sequenced sample was peripheral blood mononuclear cells (PBMCs), obtained when the disease was refractory, from a patient treated with antithyroid drugs. This TCR came from a female donor with Graves disease. This sequence joins TRBV12-3 or TRBV12-4 and TRBJ1-1; perhaps TRBD1 as D (5 bases). The CDR3 bases are TGTGCCAGCAGTTTATGGGCGGGGGAAGGCACTGAAGCTTTCTTT. This gives the protein CASSLWAGEGTEAFF.